This entry lists 18 T cell receptor beta chains sequenced from one sample in a study of shared T cell receptors in the human thymus. Method: immunoSEQ multiplex PCR; TCRdb's copy keeps in-frame clones and lacks some. The profile covers some 700,000 clones, with 75% to 90% appearing a single time and roughly 0.01% taken by the ten largest. These data were likewise used in another study, on human thymus T cells.

Sequencing was performed on thymocytes. All receptors derive from a girl less than two years old with a congenital heart defect.

The V gene is TRBV4-1, the J gene TRBJ1-2, with D perhaps TRBD1 (5 bases). The CDR3 has 17 amino acids. V was cut by 6 bases and J by 4 bases, with 24 bases left in between. Germline lookup yields CDR1 MGHRA and CDR2 YSYEKL. The CDR3 DNA follows: TGCGCCAGCAGTCTCGCGGCGGCCACAGGTCGATCCTATGGCTACACCTTC. Translating gives CASSLAAATGRSYGYTF.

This chain uses TRBV6-1 with TRBJ1-5, with D possibly TRBD1 on 6 matching bases. Trimming cost V 6 bases and J 6 bases, with 12 bases left between them. Per the germline V gene, CDR1 is MNHNS and CDR2 is SASEGT. This CDR3 contains 13 residues. DNA of the CDR3: TGTGCCAGCAGGCACACAGGGACTCAGCCCCAGCATTTT. As protein: CASRHTGTQPQHF.

This clone has a handful of counts. J is TRBJ2-5 and V is TRBV6-6; TRBD2 matches 9 bases. Trimming at V came to 4 bases and at J to 5 bases, leaving 5 bases not matched to a gene. Germline V lookup: CDR1 MNHNY, CDR2 SVGAGI (reference sequence). The CDR3 runs to 14 residues. DNA for the CDR3: TGTGCCAGCAGTTTAGCGGGGGTTTGGGAGACCCAGTACTTC. Its translation: CASSLAGVWETQYF.

The genes are TRBV18 and TRBJ1-6; a possible D gene is TRBD1 (6 bases). Between the trimmed V and J ends, which lost 3 bases and 7 bases, there was a span of 16 bases. CDR1 and CDR2 (germline): KGHSH, LQKENI. This CDR3 has 16 residues. The CDR3: CASSPGDWTENSPLHF. CDR3 coding DNA: TGTGCCAGCTCACCTGGGGATTGGACAGAGAATTCACCCCTCCACTTT.

The CDR3 nucleotides read TGTGCCAGCAGGGGACTCTTGCGGGGCGGGAGCGAAAAACTGTTTTTT. This gives the protein CASRGLLRGGSEKLFF. The chain is built from TRBV28 and TRBJ1-4; D is perhaps TRBD1 (5 bases). Trimming took off 6 bases at V and 8 bases at J, with 22 bases between the two ends. CDR1 and CDR2 from the germline V gene are MDHEN and SYDVKM. The CDR3 sequence is 16 residues long.

The V and J genes are TRBV6-6 and TRBJ1-2; D ambiguous. V was pared by 7 bases and J by 5 bases, with 17 bases between. Germline lookup yields CDR1 MNHNY and CDR2 SVGAGI (reference sequence). CDR3 length: 14 residues. The CDR3: CASTNPREGYGYTF. The CDR3 DNA reads TGTGCCAGCACCAACCCCCGGGAAGGGTATGGCTACACCTTC.

The chain couples TRBV7-2 to TRBJ1-2, with 9 bases matching TRBD1. The CDR3 runs to 13 residues. J lost 10 bases, V lost 6 bases, and 9 bases had no gene match. The germline CDR1 and CDR2 sequences are SGHTA and FQGNSA. CDR3 nucleotide sequence: TGTGCCAGCAGTCCACTAGGGACAGGGTCCTACACCTTC. Its translation is CASSPLGTGSYTF.

CDR3 loop: CASSQDPGNTEAFF. In DNA, the CDR3 is TGCGCCAGCAGCCAAGATCCGGGGAACACTGAAGCTTTCTTT. This chain connects TRBV4-1 to TRBJ1-1, with unresolved D. The CDR3 length is 14 residues. V lost 0 bases and J lost 1, with 6 bases in between. Germline V CDR1 and CDR2: MGHRA, YSYEKL.

A single count supports this clone. This chain links TRBV9 with TRBJ2-2, with 11 positions matching TRBD1. Trimming cost V 0 bases and J 3 bases; bases outside gene matches: 4. Germline lookup yields CDR1 SGDLS and CDR2 YYNGEE. This CDR3 has 17 amino acids. The chain's CDR3 is CASSVARTGGDTGELFF. Here the CDR3 DNA reads TGTGCCAGCAGCGTAGCGAGGACAGGGGGCGACACCGGGGAGCTGTTTTTT.

This rearrangement joins TRBV29-1 to TRBJ2-3, with D maybe TRBD1 (5 bases). V was pared by 8 bases and J by 0 bases, with 24 bases between. Germline values: CDR1 SQVTM, CDR2 ANQGSEA. The CDR3 covers 17 residues. The CDR3 region is CSHPARALPTSTDTQYF. DNA for the CDR3: TGCAGCCACCCTGCCAGGGCGTTACCTACTAGCACAGATACGCAGTATTTT.

This clone appeared once. V and J are TRBV30 and TRBJ1-2; 8 bases match TRBD1. The V segment lost 5 bases and the J segment 8 bases; nucleotides outside the gene matches: 4. The CDR3 has 11 residues. Germline-derived CDR1 and CDR2 are GTSNPN and SVGIG (reference sequence). CDR3 in amino acids: CAWGTGQGYTF. The CDR3 DNA is TGTGCCTGGGGGACAGGTCAGGGCTACACCTTC.

This clone was recorded a few times. The chain recombines TRBV28 with TRBJ2-7; 9 nucleotides align to TRBD1. CDR3 length: 13 residues. Trimming at V came to 2 bases and at J to 4 bases, leaving 0 bases not matched to a gene. Per germline, CDR1 MDHEN and CDR2 SYDVKM. The CDR3 bases are TGTGCCAGCAGTTTAGGACAGGGGTACGAGCAGTACTTC. Encoded protein: CASSLGQGYEQYF. Looking up the rest from reference TRBV28 and TRBJ2-7 gives the full variable domain: DVKVTQSSRYLVKRTGEKVFLECVQDMDHENMFWYRQDPGLGLRLIYFSYDVKMKEKGDIPEGYSVSREKKERFSLILESASTNQTSMYLCASSLGQGYEQYFGPGTRLTVT.

The CDR3 nucleotides are TGTGCCTGGAGTGTACAGGGGCCCCGGGGAGGTCAGCCCCAGCATTTT. Protein product: CAWSVQGPRGGQPQHF. This rearrangement joins TRBV30 to TRBJ1-5; 7 bases are shared with TRBD1. Losses at the gene ends were 0 bases for V and 6 bases for J; bases not matched to a gene: 11. Germline V gene lookup returns CDR1 GTSNPN and CDR2 SVGIG (reference sequence). This CDR3 is built from 16 residues.

J is TRBJ2-1 and V is TRBV5-1; 8 nucleotides align to TRBD2. From germline, CDR1 is SGHRS and CDR2 YFSETQ. The CDR3 is made up of 14 amino acids. The V and J ends lost 3 bases and 10 bases, in that order; junction bases with no gene match: 9. As DNA, the CDR3 is TGCGCCAGCAGCTGGCGGGGGGCCGGGGGGGAGCAGTTCTTC. It yields the protein CASSWRGAGGEQFF.

The chain has TRBV18 and TRBJ2-7, with D possibly matching TRBD2 (5 bases). CDR3 length: 13 amino acids. Germline CDR1 reads KGHSH; CDR2 reads LQKENI. Trimming removed 5 bases at V and 0 bases at J, with 8 bases between. This chain's CDR3 is CASSRSGSYEQYF. The CDR3 DNA sequence: TGTGCCAGCTCAAGGAGCGGCTCCTACGAGCAGTACTTC.

This chain joins TRBV5-1 and TRBJ1-6; possibly TRBD1 for D (5 bases). Germline V CDR1 and CDR2: SGHRS, YFSETQ. The germline V and J ends were trimmed by 0 bases and 8 bases, with 12 bases remaining between them. The CDR3 totals 15 residues. The CDR3 is CASSLAWQGDSPLHF. Here the CDR3 DNA reads TGCGCCAGCAGCTTGGCCTGGCAGGGTGATTCACCCCTCCACTTT. The entire variable domain, with the rest obtained from reference TRBV5-1 and TRBJ1-6, is as follows: KAGVTQTPRYLIKTRGQQVTLSCSPISGHRSVSWYQQTPGQGLQFLFEYFSETQRNKGNFPGRFSGRQFSNSRSEMNVSTLELGDSALYLCASSLAWQGDSPLHFGNGTRLTVT.

The V and J genes are TRBV7-9 and TRBJ1-5; D possibly corresponds to TRBD1 (6 bases). CDR1 SEHNR and CDR2 FQNEAQ come from the germline V gene (reference sequence). The CDR3 is 16 residues long. Trimming pared 5 bases from V and 5 bases from J, leaving 19 bases between. The CDR3 bases are TGTGCCAGCAGCCGCGAGAAACAGGGAAGATATCAGCCCCAGCATTTT. Amino acid sequence: CASSREKQGRYQPQHF.

This rearrangement joins TRBV7-3 to TRBJ1-1; no firm D call. CDR3 size: 15 residues. Germline CDR1 and CDR2: SGHTA and FQGTGA. Trimming left V 0 bases short and J 3 bases short, with 11 bases between. CDR3 protein: CASSLTLSGDTEAFF. In nucleotides, the CDR3 is TGTGCCAGCAGCTTAACTTTATCCGGGGACACTGAAGCTTTCTTT.